This paragraph reports one T cell receptor beta chain. This record comes from a study of blood T cell repertoires in COVID-19. Authors' processing steps: Amplification of reference gene primers was used by the study to estimate nucleated cell counts. Assay: immunoSEQ multiplex PCR; the TCRdb copy retains only in-frame clones and omits some. That table supplies the V and J calls and clone size; D and trimming were determined from the DNA. Here the sample spans 100,000 to 150,000 clones, approximately 81% being singletons. V dropped 4 bases and J dropped 3; count of bases not matched to a gene: 5. This CDR3 comprises 14 residues. The germline V gene has CDR1 SQVTM and CDR2 ANQGSEA.

The TCR sequence derives from a woman aged 60-75 years with active or convalescent COVID-19. The specimen sequenced was peripheral blood. This chain links TRBV29-1 with TRBJ2-7; 11 nucleotides agree with TRBD1. In DNA, the CDR3 is TGCAGCGTTGGGGGACAGGGGGATTACTACGAGCAGTACTTC. Amino acids: CSVGGQGDYYEQYF.